The sequence of this TCR beta chain was determined in a study of CD8 T cells in cerebrospinal fluid in Alzheimer's disease (dated by TCRdb to about 2020). Background for the entire study: The study used two single-cell methods, plate-based nested PCR sequencing and droplet-based sequencing, to evaluate clonal expansion of CSF T cells. This study tested whether clonally expanded T cells could be found in cerebrospinal fluid from healthy elderly individuals and from patients with neurodegenerative disease. The droplet-based CSF analysis comparing patients with controls included some ten healthy controls (fewer than 11,000 cells) and some ten patients with MCI or Alzheimer's disease (10,391 cells). CSF gene-expression analysis, which included Parkinson's disease patients, covered about 26 samples in total. What the study reported, not specific to this receptor: The largest CSF clone made up a higher percentage of TCRs in patients with MCI or Alzheimer's disease than in controls. Only samples with detectable clones went into the overall clonality comparison: approximately 11 healthy, 5 MCI, 5 AD, and 6 PD. When data were pooled, most of the 6 Alzheimer's patients but only 1 of 10 healthy subjects had a highly expanded clone, defined as at least 3% of TCRs. The authors cautioned that detecting EBV-specific TCRs in CSF does not establish a causal link between EBV and Alzheimer's disease. The EBV-specific clones were neither the most highly expanded clones nor enriched among patients.

Acute infectious disease was absent in all participants, and all participants were in good physical condition. Neurodegeneration in patients was confirmed using biomarkers including neurofilament, amyloid-beta and tau. For droplet-based sequencing, live CSF cells were sorted using a live/dead marker. CSF was obtained by lumbar puncture, and immune cells were pelleted by centrifugation at 300g. Each CSF sample was checked for red blood cells, and any sample showing blood contamination was excluded. CSF cells were cryopreserved in freezing medium, frozen overnight at -80 °C, and then stored in liquid nitrogen. Before analysis, CSF samples had been stored for less than seven months. The germline V gene encodes CDR1 SQVTM and CDR2 ANQGSEA. Spanning cysteine to phenylalanine, the CDR3 consists of 11 amino acids. DNA is not recorded here. Library construction relied on 10x single-cell sequencing. CSF cells were profiled with 10X Genomics single-cell V(D)J and 5' gene-expression libraries. An Illumina NextSeq550 was used to sequence the CSF single-cell TCR libraries. In the source study's methods: V(D)J reads were aligned to the vdj-GRCh38 alts ensemble 2.0.0 reference and processed with the Cell Ranger vdj pipeline. Clonotypes were defined as cell barcodes sharing the same set of productive CDR3 nucleotide sequences. To link clonality with transcriptional profiles, clonotype information was incorporated into Seurat v3.0 gene-expression metadata. Exclusion was applied to CSF cells with more than 1,800 genes, more than 7,500 UMIs or more than 10% mitochondrial reads. To find TCRs with known antigen specificity, CDR3-beta sequences were matched against VDJdb. Network analysis of clone sharing used the R package qgraph and included only TCRs with complete alpha and beta chains. Based on TCRdb reprocessing of the reads, there is one entry per CDR3 protein sequence, and DNA is missing. These V and J calls originate from TCRdb's pipeline instead of the authors' own analysis. This sample's clone table shows nearly 1,500 distinct CDR3 sequences. The ten largest account for approximately 5.5% of the sample.

This clonotype comes out as large (0.1 to 1%) from its frequency, since no count is listed. Its binding antigen is unknown. Sequences were obtained from cerebrospinal fluid. This sequence originates from a human donor with Alzheimer's disease. Recombination linked TRBV29-1 to TRBJ2-1; TCRdb's assignment of TRBD1 cannot be checked, as there is no DNA. The CDR3 in this case is CSVEGGTEQFF.